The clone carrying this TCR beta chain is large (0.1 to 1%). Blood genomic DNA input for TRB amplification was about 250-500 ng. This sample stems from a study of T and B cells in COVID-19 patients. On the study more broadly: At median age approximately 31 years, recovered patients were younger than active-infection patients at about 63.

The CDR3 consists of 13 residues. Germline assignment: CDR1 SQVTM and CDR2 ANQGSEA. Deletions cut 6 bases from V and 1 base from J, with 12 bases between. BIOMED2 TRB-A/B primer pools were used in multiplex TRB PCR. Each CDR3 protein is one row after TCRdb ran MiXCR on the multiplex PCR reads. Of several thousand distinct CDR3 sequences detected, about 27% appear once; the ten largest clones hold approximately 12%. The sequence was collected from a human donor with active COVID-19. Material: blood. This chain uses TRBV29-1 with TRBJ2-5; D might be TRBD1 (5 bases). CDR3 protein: CSVRQRLQETQYF. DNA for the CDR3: TGCAGCGTGAGACAGCGCCTCCAAGAGACCCAGTACTTC.